The rows below give T cell receptor beta chains drawn from one sample of a study of CD8+ T cells in alopecia areata. TCRdb's copy holds only in-frame clones and misses some; the assay was immunoSEQ multiplex PCR. This sample has about 110,000 clones; roughly three fifths occur once, and the top ten carry more than 3%. Sequencing was performed on CD4+ T cells sorted from blood, taken at week 24, from a patient treated with tofacitinib. The receptors come from a human donor with alopecia areata. The CDR3 runs from the conserved cysteine through the conserved F or W. A D gene is named only where the DNA matches it firmly. Rows may omit the clone size; those that give it use once, few, many or a size class.

>TRBJ2-7|14|TRBD1|NA|TRBV29-1
CSVRPGTGSYEQYF
TGCAGCGTGCGACCCGGGACAGGGTCCTACGAGCAGTACTTC
>TRBJ2-3|14|NA|NA|TRBV28
CASSLTGGTDTQYF
TGTGCCAGCAGTTTGACGGGGGGCACAGATACGCAGTATTTT
>TRBJ2-7|14|NA|NA|TRBV13
CASSLRHYSYEQYF
TGTGCCAGCAGCCTCAGGCATTACTCCTACGAGCAGTACTTC
>TRBJ2-3|17|TRBD2|NA|TRBV4-3
CASSQVTSGGGRDTQYF
TGCGCCAGCAGCCAAGTGACTAGCGGGGGGGGACGAGATACGCAGTATTTT
>TRBJ2-5|15|TRBD1|NA|TRBV29-1
CSVKGVTGVHETQYF
TGCAGCGTGAAAGGGGTCACAGGGGTCCATGAGACCCAGTACTTC
>TRBJ2-3|16|TRBD1|once|TRBV9
CASSPEGGQSTDTQYF
TGTGCCAGCAGCCCCGAAGGGGGCCAGAGCACAGATACGCAGTATTTT
>TRBJ2-5|16|NA|few|TRBV2
CASSVMRGDGGETQYF
TGTGCCAGCAGTGTCATGAGAGGGGACGGAGGAGAGACCCAGTACTTC
>TRBJ1-1|13|NA|NA|TRBV2
CASSGPENTEAFF
TGTGCCAGCAGTGGACCGGAGAACACTGAAGCTTTCTTT
>TRBJ2-7|11|NA|NA|TRBV30
CAWSVPGTYCF
TGTGCCTGGAGTGTACCGGGCACCTACTGCTTC
>TRBJ2-1|12|NA|NA|TRBV4-2
CASSSKINEQFF
TGTGCCAGCAGCTCAAAGATTAATGAGCAGTTCTTC
>TRBJ2-5|17|TRBD2|NA|TRBV2
CASTSGLAGPHEETQYF
TGTGCCAGCACTTCGGGACTAGCGGGTCCCCACGAGGAGACCCAGTACTTC
>TRBJ2-5|14|NA|NA|TRBV5-4
CASTLEKGRETQYF
TGTGCCAGCACCCTTGAAAAGGGTCGGGAGACCCAGTACTTC
>TRBJ2-7|15|TRBD1|NA|TRBV11-2
CASSDWTGSIDEQYF
TGTGCCAGCAGCGATTGGACAGGGAGTATCGACGAGCAGTACTTC
>TRBJ2-5|14|NA|once|TRBV10-3
CAISEARGEETQYF
TGTGCCATCAGTGAGGCAAGGGGCGAAGAGACCCAGTACTTC
>TRBJ2-6|14|NA|few|TRBV29-1
CSVERISGANVLTF
TGCAGCGTTGAACGGATCTCTGGGGCCAACGTCCTGACTTTC
>TRBJ1-2|11|NA|NA|TRBV29-1
CSVGSDYGYTF
TGCAGCGTTGGTTCCGACTATGGCTACACCTTC
>TRBJ2-1|14|NA|once|TRBV14
CASSQGRGTVEQFF
TGTGCCAGCAGCCAAGGCCGCGGGACAGTCGAGCAGTTCTTC
>TRBJ1-2|12|NA|NA|TRBV29-1
CSVEEVRYGYTF
TGCAGCGTTGAAGAAGTTCGCTATGGCTACACCTTC
>TRBJ1-1|15|NA|few|TRBV19
CASSTPGPVDTEAFF
TGTGCCAGTAGTACCCCGGGACCGGTCGACACTGAAGCTTTCTTT
>TRBJ1-6|16|NA|NA|TRBV6-6
CASSYEGSSYNSPLHF
TGTGCCAGCAGTTACGAGGGGAGCTCCTATAATTCACCCCTCCACTTT
>TRBJ1-1|14|NA|few|TRBV15
CATSGEVTLTEAFF
TGTGCCACCAGCGGGGAGGTAACCCTCACTGAAGCTTTCTTT
>TRBJ2-3|15|NA|once|TRBV10-3
CAISDQQGSTDTQYF
TGTGCCATCAGTGATCAACAGGGATCCACAGATACGCAGTATTTT
>TRBJ2-7|14|NA|NA|TRBV7-9
CASETGTGSYEQYF
TGTGCCAGCGAAACAGGGACCGGGTCCTACGAGCAGTACTTC
>TRBJ2-7|15|NA|once|TRBV27
CASSLWGDRVYEQYF
TGTGCCAGCAGTTTATGGGGGGACAGAGTCTACGAGCAGTACTTC
>TRBJ2-3|14|NA|NA|TRBV9
CASSVYPLGDTQYF
TGTGCCAGCAGCGTATATCCCCTCGGAGATACGCAGTATTTT
>TRBJ2-7|16|NA|NA|TRBV6-4
CASIYWGRVNSYEQYF
TGTGCCAGCATTTACTGGGGAAGAGTCAACTCCTACGAGCAGTACTTC
>TRBJ2-4|17|TRBD2|NA|TRBV4-2
CASSQASGGVAKNIQYF
TGTGCCAGCAGCCAAGCTAGCGGGGGAGTGGCCAAAAACATTCAGTACTTC
>TRBJ2-7|11|NA|NA|TRBV6-6
CASSSRREQYF
TGTGCCAGCAGTTCCCGGAGAGAGCAGTACTTC
>TRBJ2-5|14|TRBD2|NA|TRBV7-2
CASRPGGLQETQYF
TGTGCCAGCAGACCGGGGGGGCTCCAAGAGACCCAGTACTTC
>TRBJ2-1|13|TRBD1|NA|TRBV29-1
CSVGQGTYNEQFF
TGCAGCGTAGGACAGGGTACCTACAATGAGCAGTTCTTC
>TRBJ2-1|15|TRBD2|few|TRBV19
CASSRSGGTYNEQFF
TGTGCCAGTAGCCGCAGCGGGGGCACCTACAATGAGCAGTTCTTC
>TRBJ1-5|14|NA|few|TRBV4-3
CASSLDGSNQPQHF
TGCGCCAGCAGCCTGGACGGAAGCAATCAGCCCCAGCATTTT
>TRBJ2-3|21|NA|NA|TRBV10-3
CAISESNAFRGAREGTDTQYF
TGTGCCATCAGTGAGTCGAACGCGTTCCGGGGGGCGCGAGAGGGCACAGATACGCAGTATTTT
>TRBJ1-2|15|TRBD1|few|TRBV19
CASSIMGQSPGGYTF
TGTGCCAGTAGTATAATGGGACAGTCTCCTGGTGGCTACACCTTC